This T cell receptor (beta chain) was sequenced in a study of T cells after yellow fever vaccination. Study observations and caveats: Repertoires sorted by FACS could include abundant clonotypes that are contaminants from the bulk population.

Each CDR3 protein gets one entry after TCRdb re-called the 5' RACE reads with MiXCR. The table records about 310,000 distinct CDR3 sequences, approximately 3.8% of them present only once. V lost 8 bases and J 0 bases, leaving 15 bases between the germline ends. Germline V gene data show CDR1 as MDHEN and CDR2 as SYDVKM. CDR3 length: 15 amino acids. This clonotype was seen ten or more times. The antigen remains unidentified. The chain combines TRBV28 with TRBJ2-3; the D is unclear. The sample in question was PBMCs, obtained on the day of the yellow fever booster vaccination. This TCR was recovered from a man between 18 and 29 years old who received the YFV17D yellow fever vaccine. CDR3 DNA: TGTGCCAGCTCCATTGCTGCGTCTAGCACAGATACGCAGTATTTT. Translating it yields CASSIAASSTDTQYF. The full variable domain, with the rest looked up from reference TRBV28 and TRBJ2-3, is DVKVTQSSRYLVKRTGEKVFLECVQDMDHENMFWYRQDPGLGLRLIYFSYDVKMKEKGDIPEGYSVSREKKERFSLILESASTNQTSMYLCASSIAASSTDTQYFGPGTRLTVL.